This T cell receptor (beta chain) derives from a study of T cells in women clearing cervical HPV infection. Overall study: Women with histologically confirmed HPV16-related CIN3 or worse, 2 with invasive cancer, served as cases.

To note about this clone: Its antigen is unknown. The sequenced fragment ends 3 residues before the CDR3 boundary, so the rest is inferred from the germline J gene.

Data came from immunoSEQ multiplex PCR; TCRdb stores just in-frame clones and leaves some out. This table lists about 40,000 clones. Study findings and constraints: CIN3+ cases had significantly higher TCR richness than controls; evenness did not differ. Controls had more TRBV6-7 (approximately 0.15%) than cases (approximately 0.11%). Cases and controls were distinguished at AUC 0.83 by richness and V genes.

Looked up from germline, CDR1 is SQVTM and CDR2 is ANQGSEA. Trimming removed 4 bases from V and 2 bases from J, with 12 bases in between. The CDR3 totals 14 residues. This sequence originates from a woman aged 18 to 69 with a cervical HPV16 infection that either progressed to CIN3+ or cleared (not recorded which). The chain uses TRBV29-1 and TRBJ1-3; a possible D gene is TRBD1 (5 bases). Sequencing used blood buffy coat. The CDR3 protein is CSVAGGETGNTIYF. The CDR3 bases that were read are TGCAGCGTTGCCGGGGGTGAAACTGGAAACACC.